This TCR beta chain appears in the sequencing data of a study of T cell responses to AZD1222 COVID-19 vaccine. Findings and caveats of the study: Just a handful of AZD1222 recipients tested seropositive at baseline. Spike-specific TCR breadth and depth both grew after two AZD1222 doses. Repertoires were collected only later (after the peak T cell response had occurred).

To note about this clone: Its antigen is not identified.

Generated by immunoSEQ multiplex PCR, the TCRdb table keeps only in-frame clones and is missing some. The table records 65,000 to 95,000 clones, around 82% of them present only once. This CDR3 contains 12 residues. The germline V and J ends were trimmed by 8 bases and 3 bases, with 8 bases remaining between them. This chain joins TRBV12-3 or TRBV12-4 and TRBJ1-5, with D unclear. This sequence was found in an adult in good health. The sample was peripheral blood, taken on day 0 of AZD1222 vaccination. CDR3 amino acids: CASSAPNQPQHF. CDR3 nucleotides: TGTGCCAGCTCAGCCCCCAATCAGCCCCAGCATTTT.